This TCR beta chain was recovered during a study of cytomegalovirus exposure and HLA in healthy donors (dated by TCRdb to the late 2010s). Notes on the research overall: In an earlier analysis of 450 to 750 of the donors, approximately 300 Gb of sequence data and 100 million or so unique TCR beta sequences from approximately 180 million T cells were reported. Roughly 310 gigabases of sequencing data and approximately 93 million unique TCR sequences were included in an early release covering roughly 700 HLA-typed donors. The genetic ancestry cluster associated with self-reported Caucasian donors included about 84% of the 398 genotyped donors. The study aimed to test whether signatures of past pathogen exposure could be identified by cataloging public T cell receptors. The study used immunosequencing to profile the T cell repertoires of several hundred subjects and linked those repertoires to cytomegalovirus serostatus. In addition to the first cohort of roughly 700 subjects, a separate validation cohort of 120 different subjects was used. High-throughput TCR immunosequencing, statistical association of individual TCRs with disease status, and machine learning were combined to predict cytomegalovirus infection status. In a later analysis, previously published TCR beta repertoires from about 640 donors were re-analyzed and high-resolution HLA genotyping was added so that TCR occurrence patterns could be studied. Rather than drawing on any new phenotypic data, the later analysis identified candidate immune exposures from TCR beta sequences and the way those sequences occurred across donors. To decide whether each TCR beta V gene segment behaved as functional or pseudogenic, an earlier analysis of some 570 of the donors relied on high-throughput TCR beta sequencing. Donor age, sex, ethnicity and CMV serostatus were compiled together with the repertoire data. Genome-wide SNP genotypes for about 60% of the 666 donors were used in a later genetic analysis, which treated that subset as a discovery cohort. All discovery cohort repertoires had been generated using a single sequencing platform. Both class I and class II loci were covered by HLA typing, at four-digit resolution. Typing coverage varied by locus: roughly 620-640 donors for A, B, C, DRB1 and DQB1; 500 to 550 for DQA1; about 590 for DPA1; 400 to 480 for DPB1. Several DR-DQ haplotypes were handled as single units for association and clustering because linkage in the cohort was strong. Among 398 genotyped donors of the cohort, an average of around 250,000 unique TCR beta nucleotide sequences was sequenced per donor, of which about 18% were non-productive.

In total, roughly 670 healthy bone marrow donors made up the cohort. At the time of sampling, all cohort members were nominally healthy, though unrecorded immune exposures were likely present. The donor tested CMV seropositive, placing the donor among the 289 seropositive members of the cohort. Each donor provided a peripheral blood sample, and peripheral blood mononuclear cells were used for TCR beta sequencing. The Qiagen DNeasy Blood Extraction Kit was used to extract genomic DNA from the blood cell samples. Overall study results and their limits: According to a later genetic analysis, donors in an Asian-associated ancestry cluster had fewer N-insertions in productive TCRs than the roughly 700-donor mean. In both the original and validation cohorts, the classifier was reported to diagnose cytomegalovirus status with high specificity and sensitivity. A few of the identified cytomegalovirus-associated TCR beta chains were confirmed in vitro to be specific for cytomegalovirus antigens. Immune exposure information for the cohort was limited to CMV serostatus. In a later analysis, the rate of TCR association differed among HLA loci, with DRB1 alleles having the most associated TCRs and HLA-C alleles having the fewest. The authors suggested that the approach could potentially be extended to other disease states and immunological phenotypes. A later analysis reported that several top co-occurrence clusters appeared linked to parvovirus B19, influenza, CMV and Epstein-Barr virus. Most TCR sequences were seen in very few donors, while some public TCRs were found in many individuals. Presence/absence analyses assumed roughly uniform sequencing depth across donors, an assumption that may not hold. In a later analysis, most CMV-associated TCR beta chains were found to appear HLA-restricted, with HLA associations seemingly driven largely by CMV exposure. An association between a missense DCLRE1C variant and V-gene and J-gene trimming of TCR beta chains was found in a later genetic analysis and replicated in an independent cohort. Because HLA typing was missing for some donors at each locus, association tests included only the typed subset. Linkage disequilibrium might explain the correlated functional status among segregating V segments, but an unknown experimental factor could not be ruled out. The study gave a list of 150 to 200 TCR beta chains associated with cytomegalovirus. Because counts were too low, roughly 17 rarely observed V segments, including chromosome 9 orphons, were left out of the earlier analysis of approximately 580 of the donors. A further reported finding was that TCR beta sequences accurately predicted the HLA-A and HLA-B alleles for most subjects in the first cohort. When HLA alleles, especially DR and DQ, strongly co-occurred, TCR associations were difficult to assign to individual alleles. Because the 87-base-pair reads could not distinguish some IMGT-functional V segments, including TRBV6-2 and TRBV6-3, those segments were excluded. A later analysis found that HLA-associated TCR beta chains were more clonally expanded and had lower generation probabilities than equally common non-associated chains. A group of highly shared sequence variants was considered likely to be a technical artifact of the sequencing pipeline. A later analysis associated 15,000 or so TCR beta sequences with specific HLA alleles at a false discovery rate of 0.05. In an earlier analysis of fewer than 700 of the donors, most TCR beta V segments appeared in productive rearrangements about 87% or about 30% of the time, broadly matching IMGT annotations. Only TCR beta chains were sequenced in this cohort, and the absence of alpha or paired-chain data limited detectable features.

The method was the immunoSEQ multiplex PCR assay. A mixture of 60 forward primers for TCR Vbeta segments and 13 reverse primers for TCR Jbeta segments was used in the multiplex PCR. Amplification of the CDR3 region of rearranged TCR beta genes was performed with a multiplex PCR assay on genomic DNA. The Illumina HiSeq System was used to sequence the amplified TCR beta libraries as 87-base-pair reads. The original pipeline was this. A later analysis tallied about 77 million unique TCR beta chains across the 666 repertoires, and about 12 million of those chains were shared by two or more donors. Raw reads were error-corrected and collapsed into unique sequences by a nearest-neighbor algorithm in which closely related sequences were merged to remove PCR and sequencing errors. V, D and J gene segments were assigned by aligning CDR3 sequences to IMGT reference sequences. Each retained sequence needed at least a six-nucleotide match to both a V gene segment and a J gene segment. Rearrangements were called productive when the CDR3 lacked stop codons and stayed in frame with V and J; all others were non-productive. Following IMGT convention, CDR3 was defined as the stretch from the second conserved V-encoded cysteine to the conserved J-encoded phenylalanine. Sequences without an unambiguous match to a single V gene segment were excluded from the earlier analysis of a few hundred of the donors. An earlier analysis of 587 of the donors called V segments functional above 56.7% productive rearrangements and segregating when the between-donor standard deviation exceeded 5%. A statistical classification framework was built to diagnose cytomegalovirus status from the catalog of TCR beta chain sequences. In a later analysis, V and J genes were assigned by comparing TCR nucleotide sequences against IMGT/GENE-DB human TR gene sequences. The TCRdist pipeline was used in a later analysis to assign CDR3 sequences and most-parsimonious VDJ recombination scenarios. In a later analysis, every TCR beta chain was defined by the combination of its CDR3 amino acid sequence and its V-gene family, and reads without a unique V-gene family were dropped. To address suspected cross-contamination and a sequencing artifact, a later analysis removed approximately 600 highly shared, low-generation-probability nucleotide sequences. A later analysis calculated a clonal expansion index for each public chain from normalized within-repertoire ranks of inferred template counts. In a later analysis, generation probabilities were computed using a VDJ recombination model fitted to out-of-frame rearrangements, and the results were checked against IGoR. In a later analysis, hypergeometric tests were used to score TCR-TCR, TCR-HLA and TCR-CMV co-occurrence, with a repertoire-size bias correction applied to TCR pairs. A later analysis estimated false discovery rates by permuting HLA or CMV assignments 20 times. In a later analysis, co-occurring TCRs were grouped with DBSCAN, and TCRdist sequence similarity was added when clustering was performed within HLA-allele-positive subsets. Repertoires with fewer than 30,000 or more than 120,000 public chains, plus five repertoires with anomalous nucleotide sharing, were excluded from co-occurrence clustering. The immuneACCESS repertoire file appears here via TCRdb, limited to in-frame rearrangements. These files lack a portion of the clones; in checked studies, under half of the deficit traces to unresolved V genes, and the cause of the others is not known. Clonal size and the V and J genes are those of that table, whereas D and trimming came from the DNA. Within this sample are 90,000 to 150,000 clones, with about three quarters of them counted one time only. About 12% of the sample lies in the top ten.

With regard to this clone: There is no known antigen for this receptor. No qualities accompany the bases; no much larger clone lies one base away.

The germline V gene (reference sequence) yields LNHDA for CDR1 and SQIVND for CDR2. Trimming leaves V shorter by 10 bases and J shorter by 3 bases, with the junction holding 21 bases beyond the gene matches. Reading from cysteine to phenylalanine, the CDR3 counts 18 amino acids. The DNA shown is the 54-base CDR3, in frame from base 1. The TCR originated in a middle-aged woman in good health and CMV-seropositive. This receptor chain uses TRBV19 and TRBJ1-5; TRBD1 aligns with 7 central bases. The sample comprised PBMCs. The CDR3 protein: CATSKGDSSMGYNQPQHF. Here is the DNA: TGTGCCACCTCTAAGGGGGACAGTTCAATGGGGTACAATCAGCCCCAGCATTTT.